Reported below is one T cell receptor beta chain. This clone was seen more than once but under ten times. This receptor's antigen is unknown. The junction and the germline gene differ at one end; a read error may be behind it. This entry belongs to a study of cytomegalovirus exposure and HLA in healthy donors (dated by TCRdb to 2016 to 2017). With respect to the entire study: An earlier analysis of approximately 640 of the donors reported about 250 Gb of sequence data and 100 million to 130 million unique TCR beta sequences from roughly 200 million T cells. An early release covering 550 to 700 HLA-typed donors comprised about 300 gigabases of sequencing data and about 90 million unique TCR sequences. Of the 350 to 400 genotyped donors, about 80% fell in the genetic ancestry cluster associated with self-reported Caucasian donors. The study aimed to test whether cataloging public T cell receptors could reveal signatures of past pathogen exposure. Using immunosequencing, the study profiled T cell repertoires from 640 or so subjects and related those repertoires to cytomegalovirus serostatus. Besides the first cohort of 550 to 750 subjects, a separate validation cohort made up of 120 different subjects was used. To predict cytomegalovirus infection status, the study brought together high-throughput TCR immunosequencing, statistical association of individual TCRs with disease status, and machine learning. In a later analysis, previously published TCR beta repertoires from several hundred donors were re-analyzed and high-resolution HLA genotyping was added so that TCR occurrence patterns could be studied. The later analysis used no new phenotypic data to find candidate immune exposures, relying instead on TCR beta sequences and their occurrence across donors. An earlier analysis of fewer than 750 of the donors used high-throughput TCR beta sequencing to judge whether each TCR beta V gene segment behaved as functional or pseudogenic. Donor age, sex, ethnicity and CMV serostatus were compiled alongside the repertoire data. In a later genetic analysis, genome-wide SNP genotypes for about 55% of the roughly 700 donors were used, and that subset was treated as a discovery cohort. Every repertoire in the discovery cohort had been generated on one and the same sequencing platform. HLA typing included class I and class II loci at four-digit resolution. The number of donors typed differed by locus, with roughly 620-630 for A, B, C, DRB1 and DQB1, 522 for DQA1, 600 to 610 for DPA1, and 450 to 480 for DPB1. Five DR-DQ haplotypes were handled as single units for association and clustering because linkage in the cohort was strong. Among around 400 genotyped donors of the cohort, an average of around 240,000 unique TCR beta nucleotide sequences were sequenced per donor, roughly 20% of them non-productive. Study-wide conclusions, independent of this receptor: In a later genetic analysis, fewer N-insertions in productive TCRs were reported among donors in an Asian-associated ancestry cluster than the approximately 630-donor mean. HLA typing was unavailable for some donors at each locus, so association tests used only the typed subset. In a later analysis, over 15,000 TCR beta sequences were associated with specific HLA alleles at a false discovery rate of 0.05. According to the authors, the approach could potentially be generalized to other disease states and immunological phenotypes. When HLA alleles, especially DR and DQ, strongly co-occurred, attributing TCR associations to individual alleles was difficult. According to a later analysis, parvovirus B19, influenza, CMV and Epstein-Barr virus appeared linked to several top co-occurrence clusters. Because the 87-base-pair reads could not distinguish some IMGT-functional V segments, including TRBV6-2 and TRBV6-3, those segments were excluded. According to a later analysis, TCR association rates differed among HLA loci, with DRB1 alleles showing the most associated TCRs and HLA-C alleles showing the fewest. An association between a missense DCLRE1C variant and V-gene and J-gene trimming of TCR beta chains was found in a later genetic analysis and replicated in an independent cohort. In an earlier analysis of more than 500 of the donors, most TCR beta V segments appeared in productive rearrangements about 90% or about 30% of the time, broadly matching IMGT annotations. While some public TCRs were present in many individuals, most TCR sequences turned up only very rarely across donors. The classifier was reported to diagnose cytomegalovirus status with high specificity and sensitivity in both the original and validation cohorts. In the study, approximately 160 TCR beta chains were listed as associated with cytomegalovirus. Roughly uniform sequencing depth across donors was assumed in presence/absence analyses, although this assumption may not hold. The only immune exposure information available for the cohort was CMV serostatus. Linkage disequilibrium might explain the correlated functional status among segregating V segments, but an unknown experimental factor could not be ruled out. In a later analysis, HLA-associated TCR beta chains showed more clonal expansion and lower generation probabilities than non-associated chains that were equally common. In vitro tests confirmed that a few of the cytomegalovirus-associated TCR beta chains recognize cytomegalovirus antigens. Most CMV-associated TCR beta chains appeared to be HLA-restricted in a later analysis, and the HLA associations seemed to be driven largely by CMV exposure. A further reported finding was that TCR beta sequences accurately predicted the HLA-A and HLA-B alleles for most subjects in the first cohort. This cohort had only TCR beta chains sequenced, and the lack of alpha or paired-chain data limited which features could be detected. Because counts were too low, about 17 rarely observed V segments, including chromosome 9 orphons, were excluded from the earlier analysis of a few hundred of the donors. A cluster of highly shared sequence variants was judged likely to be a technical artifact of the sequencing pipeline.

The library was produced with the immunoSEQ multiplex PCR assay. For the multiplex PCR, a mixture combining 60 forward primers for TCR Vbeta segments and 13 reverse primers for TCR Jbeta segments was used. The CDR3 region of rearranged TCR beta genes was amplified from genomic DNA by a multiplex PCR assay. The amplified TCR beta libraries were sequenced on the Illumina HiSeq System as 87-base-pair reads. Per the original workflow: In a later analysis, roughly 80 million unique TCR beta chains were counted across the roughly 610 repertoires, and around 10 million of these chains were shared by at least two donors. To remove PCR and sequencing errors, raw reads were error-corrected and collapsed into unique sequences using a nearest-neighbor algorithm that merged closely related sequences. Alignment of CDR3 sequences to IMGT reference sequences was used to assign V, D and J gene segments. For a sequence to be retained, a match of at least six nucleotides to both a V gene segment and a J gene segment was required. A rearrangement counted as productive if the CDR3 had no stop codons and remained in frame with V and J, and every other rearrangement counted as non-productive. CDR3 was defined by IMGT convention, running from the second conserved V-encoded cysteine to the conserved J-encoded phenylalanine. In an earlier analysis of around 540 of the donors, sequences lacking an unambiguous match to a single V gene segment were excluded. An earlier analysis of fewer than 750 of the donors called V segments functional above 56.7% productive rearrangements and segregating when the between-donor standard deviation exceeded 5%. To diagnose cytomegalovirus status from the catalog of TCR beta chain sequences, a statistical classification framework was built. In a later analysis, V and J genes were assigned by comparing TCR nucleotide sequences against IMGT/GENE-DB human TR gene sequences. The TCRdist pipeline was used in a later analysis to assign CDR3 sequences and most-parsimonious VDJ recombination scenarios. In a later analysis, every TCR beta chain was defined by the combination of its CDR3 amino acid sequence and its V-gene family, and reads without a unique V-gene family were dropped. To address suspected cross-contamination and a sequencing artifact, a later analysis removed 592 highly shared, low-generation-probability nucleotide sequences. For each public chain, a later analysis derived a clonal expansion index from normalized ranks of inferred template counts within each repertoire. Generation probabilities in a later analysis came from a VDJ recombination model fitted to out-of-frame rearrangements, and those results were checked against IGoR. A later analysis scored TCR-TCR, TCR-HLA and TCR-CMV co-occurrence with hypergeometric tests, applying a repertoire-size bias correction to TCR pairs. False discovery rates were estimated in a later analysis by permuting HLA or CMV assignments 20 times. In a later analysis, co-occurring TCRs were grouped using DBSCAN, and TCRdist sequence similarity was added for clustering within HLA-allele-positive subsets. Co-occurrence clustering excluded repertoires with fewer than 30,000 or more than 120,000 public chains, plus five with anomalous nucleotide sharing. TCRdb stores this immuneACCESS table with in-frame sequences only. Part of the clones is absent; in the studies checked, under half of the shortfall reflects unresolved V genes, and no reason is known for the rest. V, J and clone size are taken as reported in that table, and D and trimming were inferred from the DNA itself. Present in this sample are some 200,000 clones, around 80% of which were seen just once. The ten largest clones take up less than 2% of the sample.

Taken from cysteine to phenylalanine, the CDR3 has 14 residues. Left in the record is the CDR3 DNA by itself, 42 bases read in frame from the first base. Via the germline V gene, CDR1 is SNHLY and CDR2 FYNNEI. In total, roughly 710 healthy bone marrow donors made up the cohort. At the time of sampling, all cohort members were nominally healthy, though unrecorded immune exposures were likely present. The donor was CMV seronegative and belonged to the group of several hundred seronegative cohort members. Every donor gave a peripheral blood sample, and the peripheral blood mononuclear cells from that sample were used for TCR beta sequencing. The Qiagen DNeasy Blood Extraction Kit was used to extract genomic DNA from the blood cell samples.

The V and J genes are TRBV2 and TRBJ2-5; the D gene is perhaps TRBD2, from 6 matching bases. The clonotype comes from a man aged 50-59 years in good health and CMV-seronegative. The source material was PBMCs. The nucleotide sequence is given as TGTGTCAGCAAATCCCGGGGACTTCAAGAGACCCAGTACTTC. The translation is CVSKSRGLQETQYF.